This record looks at one TCR beta chain sequence and its context. The data were obtained in a study of graft-versus-host responses after intestinal transplantation. Study observations and caveats: Analysis identified GvH clones in recipient marrow, with some appearing first in ileum or blood.

The V and J ends lost 3 bases and 0 bases respectively, with 11 bases between them. The germline gives CDR1 MNHEY, CDR2 SVGAGI. The CDR3 has 16 residues. TCRdb's table, derived via immunoSEQ multiplex PCR, lists solely in-frame clones and lacks some. Altogether some 18,000 clones are present, more than 30% being singletons, with the ten largest covering about 0.95%. The TCR comes from a human patient who received an intestinal transplant. The chain combines TRBV6-5 with TRBJ2-2; possibly TRBD2 for D (6 bases). The sample was alloreactive CD4+ T cells from a mixed lymphocyte reaction culture, taken before intestinal transplant. Specified subset: CFSE-low proliferating T cells sorted from approximately 6-day pre-transplant mixed lymphocyte reaction (GvH or HvG direction). CDR3 nucleotide sequence: TGTGCCAGCAGTTATTGGGGAGGCGCGAACACCGGGGAGCTGTTTTTT. This codes for CASSYWGGANTGELFF.